One and the same sample provided the 21 T cell receptor beta chains below, sequenced in a study of T cell changes during pregnancy in multiple sclerosis. The table came from immunoSEQ multiplex PCR; TCRdb's copy has only in-frame clones and leaves some out. The sample comprises about 81,000 clones, less than 95% of which are singletons, and 2% to 3% rests with the top ten. The material sequenced was peripheral blood, taken in the third trimester of pregnancy. These receptors were obtained from a female donor with multiple sclerosis, enrolled in a pregnancy study.

A single count supports this clone. This chain's CDR3 is CTSSQDGGGNIGNQPQHF. The CDR3 DNA sequence: TGCACCAGCAGCCAAGATGGAGGAGGAAACATCGGCAATCAGCCCCAGCATTTT. The rearrangement joins TRBV1 to TRBJ1-5. TRBV1 has pseudogene status. CDR3 length: 18 amino acids.

The chain joins TRBV2 to TRBJ1-1, with TRBD1 identical over 10 bases. This CDR3 is 13 amino acids long. V lost 9 bases and J lost 0; bases outside the gene matches: 1. CDR1 is SNHLY and CDR2 is FYNNEI in the germline V gene. CDR3 sequence (DNA): TGTGCCAGGACAGGGGGCTTGAACACTGAAGCTTTCTTT. Translation gives CARTGGLNTEAFF.

V usage is TRBV5-1 and J usage is TRBJ1-1; D gene unclear. This CDR3 has 14 residues. Germline lookup yields CDR1 SGHRS and CDR2 YFSETQ. V was pared by 5 bases and J by 3 bases, with 14 bases between. CDR3 nucleotides: TGCGCCAGCAGTCTACAGTGGCCGGACACTGAAGCTTTCTTT. Translated: CASSLQWPDTEAFF. The variable domain in full, completed from reference TRBV5-1 and TRBJ1-1, reads KAGVTQTPRYLIKTRGQQVTLSCSPISGHRSVSWYQQTPGQGLQFLFEYFSETQRNKGNFPGRFSGRQFSNSRSEMNVSTLELGDSALYLCASSLQWPDTEAFFGQGTRLTVV.

The chain carries TRBV13 and TRBJ2-7; D might be TRBD2 (5 bases). The CDR3 spans 14 residues. Germline V gene sequence: CDR1 PRHDT, CDR2 FYEKMQ (reference sequence). Trimming stripped 3 bases from V and 6 bases from J, with 15 bases between. CDR3 DNA: TGTGCCAGCAGCTTGGGCCGTCATCTAGCCGAGCAGTACTTC. It encodes CASSLGRHLAEQYF.

The chain carries TRBV19 and TRBJ1-4; no firm D call. Germline loops: CDR1 LNHDA, CDR2 SQIVND (reference sequence). The CDR3 is made up of 17 amino acids. Deletions cut 3 bases from V and 8 bases from J, with 22 bases between. The CDR3 nucleotides read TGTGCCAGTAGTATTTCCTACGGAGACGGGGTAGACGAAAAACTGTTTTTT. Protein: CASSISYGDGVDEKLFF.

This chain uses TRBV18 with TRBJ1-2; 8 positions agree with TRBD1. Losses at the gene ends were 3 bases for V and 3 bases for J; bases not matched to a gene: 6. The CDR3 is 15 residues long. Germline V gene lookup returns CDR1 KGHSH and CDR2 LQKENI. Here the CDR3 reads CASSPPTGVDYGYTF. CDR3 in DNA: TGTGCCAGCTCACCCCCGACAGGGGTAGACTATGGCTACACCTTC.

The chain uses TRBV12-5 and TRBJ1-1, with D perhaps matching TRBD1 (6 bases). Germline CDR1 is LGHNT and CDR2 is FRNRAP. This CDR3 spans 17 amino acids. Between the trimmed V and J ends, which lost 0 bases and 0 bases, there was a span of 14 bases. CDR3 in amino acids: CASGLVLTGVMNTEAFF. The CDR3 DNA follows: TGTGCTAGTGGTTTGGTATTGACAGGCGTAATGAACACTGAAGCTTTCTTT.

This chain joins TRBV9 and TRBJ2-1, with 9 bases fitting TRBD2. CDR3 length equals 17 residues. Germline-derived CDR1 and CDR2 are SGDLS and YYNGEE. Trimming at V came to 1 base and at J to 1 base, leaving 6 bases not matched to a gene. The CDR3 region is CASSVTPSGVSYNEQFF. CDR3 coding DNA: TGTGCCAGCAGCGTAACCCCTAGCGGGGTGTCCTACAATGAGCAGTTCTTC.

A single count supports this clone. V gene TRBV19 combines with J gene TRBJ2-3; 9 bases align to TRBD1. V lost 6 bases and J lost 2; bases outside the gene matches: 12. Germline CDR1 and CDR2: LNHDA and SQIVND (reference sequence). The CDR3 totals 17 residues. CDR3 sequence (DNA): TGTGCCAGTAGGGTCGGGACAGGGATGCCCCTCACAGATACGCAGTATTTT. This codes for CASRVGTGMPLTDTQYF.

V usage is TRBV9 and J usage is TRBJ2-7; TRBD2 matches at 8 bases. The ends lost 2 bases at V and 4 bases at J; junction bases unmatched: 8. Germline CDR1 and CDR2: SGDLS and YYNGEE. The CDR3 contains 15 residues. CDR3 loop: CASSVSAGETYEQYF. The CDR3, as DNA: TGTGCCAGCAGCGTTTCAGCGGGGGAGACGTACGAGCAGTACTTC.

The chain employs TRBV7-8 and TRBJ2-7; 7 bases align to TRBD1. CDR3 length: 13 residues. Germline V gene sequence: CDR1 SGHVS, CDR2 FQNEAQ. Germline trimming cut 5 bases from V and 4 bases from J; bases unmatched to any gene: 5. The CDR3 region has the DNA TGTGCCAGCAGCCAACCAGGGGGTTACGAGCAGTACTTC. Encoded protein: CASSQPGGYEQYF.

The chain links TRBV7-9 to TRBJ2-3; TRBD1 is a possible D gene (6 bases). CDR3 size: 16 residues. CDR1 is SEHNR and CDR2 is FQNEAQ in the germline V gene (reference sequence). The V and J ends lost 3 bases and 6 bases respectively, with 19 bases between them. The CDR3 DNA sequence: TGTGCCAGCAGCTTGCCAAGCCACGGCCAGGGGGATACGCAGTATTTT. As protein: CASSLPSHGQGDTQYF.

V is TRBV7-9 and J is TRBJ2-1; 12 nucleotides agree with TRBD2. V was pared by 5 bases and J by 8 bases, with 10 bases of the junction left unmatched. Germline loops: CDR1 SEHNR, CDR2 FQNEAQ (reference sequence). The CDR3 consists of 16 residues. The CDR3 loop is CASSPMSSGGADEQFF. The CDR3 bases are TGTGCCAGCAGCCCGATGTCTAGCGGGGGGGCCGATGAGCAGTTCTTC.

The DNA of the CDR3 is TGTGCCAGCAGGCCCGGGACAGACTATGGCTACACCTTC. Its translation: CASRPGTDYGYTF. The gene calls are TRBV6-4 and TRBJ1-2, with 7 bases identical to TRBD1. Germline CDR1 reads MRHNA; CDR2 reads SNTAGT. This CDR3 comprises 13 residues. V lost 6 bases to trimming and J lost 3 bases; unmatched junction nucleotides: 4.

This clone was seen a handful of times. The chain has TRBV14 and TRBJ1-1; D is possibly TRBD1 (5 bases). The CDR3 length is 15 residues. Trimming stripped 4 bases from V and 5 bases from J, with 17 bases between. The germline gives CDR1 SGHDN, CDR2 FVKESK. The CDR3 sequence: CASSPTLGRGTEAFF. CDR3 DNA: TGTGCCAGCAGCCCTACATTGGGGCGGGGGACTGAAGCTTTCTTT.

The J gene is TRBJ2-7, the V gene TRBV1; the table's D call of TRBD2 was not tested on the DNA. TRBV1 is recorded as a pseudogene. This CDR3 is built from 17 residues. CDR3 coding DNA: TGCACCAGCAGCCAAGCCTCGGGACTAGCGGGGTACTACGAGCAGTACTTC. Amino acid sequence: CTSSQASGLAGYYEQYF.

The J gene is TRBJ1-6, the V gene TRBV2, with 8 bases lining up with TRBD1. CDR1 and CDR2 (germline): SNHLY, FYNNEI. After removal of 11 bases from V and 9 bases from J, the junction contained 18 bases not matched to a gene. This CDR3 is 16 amino acids long. The CDR3 protein is CAGRTGSSQSGSPLHF. The CDR3 coding sequence is TGTGCCGGTCGGACAGGGAGTTCTCAGTCCGGTTCACCCCTCCACTTT.

The chain carries TRBV20-1 and TRBJ1-2, with unresolved D. The CDR3 sequence is 9 residues long. V lost 6 bases to trimming and J lost 13 bases, with 12 bases between them. CDR1 is DFQATT, CDR2 SNEGSKA, per germline (reference sequence). The CDR3 loop reads CSALGPITF. As DNA, the CDR3 is TGCAGTGCGCTGGGCCCTATCACCTTC.

V is TRBV2 and J is TRBJ1-6, with 10 nucleotides matching TRBD1. Germline V gene lookup returns CDR1 SNHLY and CDR2 FYNNEI. V trimming: 6 bases; J trimming: 10 bases; junction bases outside the gene matches: 9. There are 15 residues in the CDR3. CDR3 loop: CASSTRDRGLSPLHF. The DNA for the CDR3 is TGTGCCAGCAGCACCCGGGACAGGGGTTTATCACCCCTCCACTTT.

This clone was picked up a small number of times. This chain joins TRBV27 and TRBJ1-2, with TRBD1 matching 10 bases. Germline V gene data show CDR1 as MNHEY and CDR2 as SMNVEV (reference sequence). Trimming removed 5 bases from V and 7 bases from J; junction bases left unmatched: 10. The CDR3 has 15 residues. In DNA, the CDR3 is TGTGCCAGCAGTGACTACGGGACAGGGGACCTTGGCTACACCTTC. Translating it yields CASSDYGTGDLGYTF.

V is TRBV7-9 and J is TRBJ1-2; unclear D gene. Germline CDR1 and CDR2: SEHNR and FQNEAQ (reference sequence). This CDR3 spans 15 amino acids. V lost 5 bases and J 3 bases, leaving 16 bases between the germline ends. The CDR3 DNA reads TGTGCCAGCAGCGCCCTAAAGGCGGATCACTATGGCTACACCTTC. Protein sequence: CASSALKADHYGYTF.